This T cell receptor beta chain comes out of a study of cytomegalovirus exposure and HLA in healthy donors (TCRdb year 2017). Regarding the research as a whole: An earlier analysis of several hundred of the donors reported more than 250 Gb of sequence data and some 120 million unique TCR beta sequences from 150 million to 200 million T cells. An early release covering 500 to 750 HLA-typed donors comprised around 300 gigabases of sequencing data and about 90 million unique TCR sequences. Of the 350 to 450 genotyped donors, 75% to 85% were placed in the genetic ancestry cluster associated with self-reported Caucasian donors. The study was designed to test whether signatures of past pathogen exposure could be identified by cataloging public T cell receptors. The study profiled the T cell repertoires of hundreds of subjects by immunosequencing and related them to cytomegalovirus serostatus. A separate validation cohort of about 110 different subjects was used in addition to the approximately 700-subject first cohort. To predict cytomegalovirus infection status, the study combined high-throughput TCR immunosequencing, statistical association of individual TCRs with disease status, and machine learning. A later analysis re-analyzed previously published TCR beta repertoires from approximately 670 donors and added high-resolution HLA genotyping to study TCR occurrence patterns. Rather than using new phenotypic data, the later analysis identified candidate immune exposures from TCR beta sequences and from how often those sequences occurred across donors. To decide whether each TCR beta V gene segment behaved as functional or pseudogenic, an earlier analysis of fewer than 750 of the donors relied on high-throughput TCR beta sequencing. Alongside the repertoire data, information on donor age, sex, ethnicity and CMV serostatus was compiled. A later genetic analysis took genome-wide SNP genotypes for about three fifths of the roughly 700 donors and used that subset as a discovery cohort. All discovery cohort repertoires had been generated on a single sequencing platform. Both class I and class II loci were covered by HLA typing, at four-digit resolution. The number of typed donors differed by locus: 629-630 for A, B, C, DRB1 and DQB1; 522 for DQA1; approximately 600 for DPA1; and roughly 450 for DPB1. Because of strong linkage in the cohort, 4 to 6 DR-DQ haplotypes were treated as single units for association and clustering. Among some 410 genotyped donors of the cohort, an average of approximately 250,000 unique TCR beta nucleotide sequences were sequenced per donor, roughly 20% of them non-productive.

The cohort consisted of some 730 healthy bone marrow donors. All cohort members were sampled while nominally healthy, although unrecorded immune exposures were likely present. The donor was CMV seropositive and belonged to the group of 250 to 300 seropositive cohort members. Every donor gave a peripheral blood sample, and the peripheral blood mononuclear cells from that sample were used for TCR beta sequencing. Genomic DNA was extracted from the blood cell samples with the Qiagen DNeasy Blood Extraction Kit. As to this clone: Its antigen is still unknown. There are no base qualities to consult, and no much larger clone falls within one base.

The library came from the immunoSEQ multiplex PCR assay. A mixture of 60 forward primers for TCR Vbeta segments and 13 reverse primers for TCR Jbeta segments was used in the multiplex PCR. Amplification of the CDR3 region of rearranged TCR beta genes was performed with a multiplex PCR assay on genomic DNA. Amplified TCR beta libraries were sequenced as 87-base-pair reads on the Illumina HiSeq System. The authors processed their data as follows. A later analysis tallied about 77 million unique TCR beta chains across the 640 or so repertoires, and roughly 11 million of those chains were shared by two or more donors. Raw reads were error-corrected and collapsed into unique sequences with a nearest-neighbor algorithm that merged closely related sequences to remove PCR and sequencing errors. CDR3 sequences were aligned to IMGT reference sequences to assign V, D and J gene segments. For a sequence to be retained, at least a six-nucleotide match to both a V gene segment and a J gene segment was required. Rearrangements were called productive when the CDR3 lacked stop codons and stayed in frame with V and J; all others were non-productive. CDR3 was defined by IMGT convention, running from the second conserved V-encoded cysteine to the conserved J-encoded phenylalanine. In an earlier analysis of just under 600 of the donors, sequences lacking an unambiguous match to a single V gene segment were excluded. In an earlier analysis of several hundred of the donors, V segments were called functional above 56.7% productive rearrangements and were called segregating when the between-donor standard deviation exceeded 5%. To diagnose cytomegalovirus status from the catalog of TCR beta chain sequences, a statistical classification framework was built. A later analysis assigned V and J genes by comparing TCR nucleotide sequences with IMGT/GENE-DB human TR gene sequences. Using the TCRdist pipeline, a later analysis assigned CDR3 sequences along with most-parsimonious VDJ recombination scenarios. In a later analysis, every TCR beta chain was defined by the combination of its CDR3 amino acid sequence and its V-gene family, and reads without a unique V-gene family were dropped. To address suspected cross-contamination and a sequencing artifact, a later analysis removed roughly 640 highly shared, low-generation-probability nucleotide sequences. A later analysis calculated a clonal expansion index for each public chain from normalized within-repertoire ranks of inferred template counts. A later analysis computed generation probabilities with a VDJ recombination model fitted to out-of-frame rearrangements, and checked the results against IGoR. Hypergeometric tests were used in a later analysis to score TCR-TCR, TCR-HLA and TCR-CMV co-occurrence, with a repertoire-size bias correction applied to the TCR pairs. To estimate false discovery rates, a later analysis permuted the HLA or CMV assignments 20 times. In a later analysis, co-occurring TCRs were grouped using DBSCAN, and TCRdist sequence similarity was added for clustering within HLA-allele-positive subsets. For co-occurrence clustering, repertoires with fewer than 30,000 or more than 120,000 public chains were excluded, along with roughly five repertoires with anomalous nucleotide sharing. TCRdb carries this immuneACCESS record with in-frame sequences only. Its versions omit some clonotypes, under half of them owing to an unresolved V gene in the studies checked, with the rest unexplained. Clonal size and the V and J genes are those of that table, whereas D and trimming came from the DNA. The sample table lists some 120,000 clones, under 85% of them with a count of one. Roughly 5.2% of the sample is taken by the ten largest.

Broad study findings and their caveats: Specific HLA alleles were associated with 15,000 to 20,000 TCR beta sequences at a false discovery rate of 0.05 in a later analysis. Immune exposure information for the cohort was limited to CMV serostatus. A further reported finding was that TCR beta sequences accurately predicted the HLA-A and HLA-B alleles for most subjects in the first cohort. In a later genetic analysis, fewer N-insertions in productive TCRs were reported among donors in an Asian-associated ancestry cluster than the 666-donor mean. Linkage disequilibrium might explain the correlated functional status among segregating V segments, but an unknown experimental factor could not be ruled out. Because HLA typing was unavailable for some donors at each locus, only the typed subset was used in association tests. Only TCR beta chains were sequenced in this cohort, and the absence of alpha or paired-chain data limited detectable features. The classifier was reported to diagnose cytomegalovirus status with high specificity and sensitivity in both the original and validation cohorts. Most TCR sequences were seen in very few donors, while some public TCRs were found in many individuals. Some IMGT-functional V segments, including TRBV6-2 and TRBV6-3, could not be distinguished by the 87-base-pair reads and were therefore excluded. Presence/absence analyses assumed roughly uniform sequencing depth across donors, an assumption that may not hold. Broadly in line with IMGT annotations, most TCR beta V segments showed up in productive rearrangements about 87% or about 30% of the time in an earlier analysis of several hundred of the donors. A cluster of highly shared sequence variants was judged likely to be a technical artifact of the sequencing pipeline. Three of the identified cytomegalovirus-associated TCR beta chains were confirmed in vitro to be specific for cytomegalovirus antigens. Assigning TCR associations to individual alleles was difficult when HLA alleles, especially DR and DQ, strongly co-occurred. About 17 rarely observed V segments, including chromosome 9 orphons, were excluded from the earlier analysis of about 500 of the donors because counts were too low. In a later analysis, most CMV-associated TCR beta chains were found to appear HLA-restricted, with HLA associations seemingly driven largely by CMV exposure. Several of the top co-occurrence clusters appeared to be linked to parvovirus B19, influenza, CMV and Epstein-Barr virus, according to a later analysis. In a later analysis, the rate of TCR association differed among HLA loci, with DRB1 alleles having the most associated TCRs and HLA-C alleles having the fewest. The authors suggested that the approach could potentially be extended to other disease states and immunological phenotypes. A total of fewer than 200 TCR beta chains were listed by the study as associated with cytomegalovirus. A later genetic analysis associated a missense DCLRE1C variant with V-gene and J-gene trimming of TCR beta chains, and an independent cohort replicated the association. A later analysis found that HLA-associated TCR beta chains were more clonally expanded and had lower generation probabilities than equally common non-associated chains.

From cysteine to phenylalanine, the CDR3 is 14 amino acids long. This entry keeps only the CDR3 DNA: 42 bases, framed from base 1. According to the germline V gene (reference sequence), CDR1 reads LNHDA and CDR2 reads SQIVND. The V end loses 4 bases and the J end loses 2 bases, and a stretch of 12 bases separates them. This TCR came from a man aged 18-30 years in good health and CMV-seropositive. The sequenced sample was PBMCs. The chain is encoded by TRBV19 joined to TRBJ2-7, with TRBD2 tentatively as D gene (6 bases match). The sequenced DNA: TGTGCCAGTAGTACTCAGGGACTGACCTACGAGCAGTACTTC. This codes for CASSTQGLTYEQYF.